The 13 T cell receptor beta chains in this list originate from one sample, sequenced in a study of molecular identifiers for immune sequencing clone quantification. One entry per CDR3 protein results from TCRdb running MiXCR on the PCR reads. The table lists hundreds of thousands of distinct CDR3 sequences, nearly 20% of them singletons. Sequences were obtained from naive CD8+ T cells from blood, with Jurkat cell RNA spiked in. Subset: FACS-sorted CD8+CD4-CCR7+CD45RA+ naive T cells. The source is a human donor in good health. Some libraries in this study had Jurkat cell RNA spiked in.

This clonotype was observed many times. The genes are TRBV5-1 and TRBJ1-1; a weak D match, TRBD1 (6 bases). Germline V gives CDR1 SGHRS, CDR2 YFSETQ. The CDR3 runs to 14 residues. V lost 1 base and J lost 1, with 8 bases in between. DNA for the CDR3: TGCGCCAGCAGCTTGTTGACAGGGAACACTGAAGCTTTCTTT. It codes for CASSLLTGNTEAFF. Using reference TRBV5-1 and TRBJ1-1 for the parts outside the CDR3, the full variable domain is KAGVTQTPRYLIKTRGQQVTLSCSPISGHRSVSWYQQTPGQGLQFLFEYFSETQRNKGNFPGRFSGRQFSNSRSEMNVSTLELGDSALYLCASSLLTGNTEAFFGQGTRLTVV.

About this clonotype: A much larger clone differs by one base, so this may be a read error. This sequence joins TRBV6-5 and TRBJ2-6, with D tentatively TRBD1 (6 bases). The germline CDR1 and CDR2 sequences are MNHEY and SVGAGI. The CDR3 loop spans 16 amino acids. CDR3 sequence: CASSRRTVSGANVPTF. The DNA of the CDR3 is TGTGCCAGCAGTAGAAGGACAGTCTCCGGGGCCAACGTCCCGACTTTC.

With respect to this clonotype: A much larger clone is a single base away; this may be a read error. This chain connects TRBV28 to TRBJ2-7, with D tentatively TRBD2 (6 bases). Germline CDR1 is MDHEN and CDR2 is SYDVKM. The CDR3 contains 13 residues. Trimming stripped 6 bases from V and 5 bases from J, with 14 bases between. CDR3 in amino acids: CASRFGGSNEQYF. CDR3 in DNA: TGTGCCAGCAGGTTTGGGGGGTCCAACGAGCAGTACTTC.

The sample holds many counts of this clonotype. The gene calls are TRBV20-1 and TRBJ2-5; TRBD2 matches 15 bases. The CDR3 totals 16 residues. Germline lookup yields CDR1 DFQATT and CDR2 SNEGSKA (reference sequence). Trimming at V came to 5 bases and at J to 2 bases, leaving 6 bases not matched to a gene. For the CDR3, the DNA is TGCAGTGCTGACCCCGGGACTAGCGGGGGGCAAGAGACCCAGTACTTC. Its translation: CSADPGTSGGQETQYF.

The rearrangement uses TRBV19 and TRBJ2-7, with D perhaps TRBD2 (6 bases). The germline CDR1 and CDR2 sequences are LNHDA and SQIVND (reference sequence). The CDR3 contains 15 residues. The V end was cut by 0 bases, the J end by 2 bases, with 11 bases between. The CDR3 bases are TGTGCCAGTAGTATAGACCCTAGCGCGACCTACGAGCAGTACTTC. Translated: CASSIDPSATYEQYF.

This clonotype was counted many times. The chain couples TRBV4-3 to TRBJ2-7, with D uncertain. Trimming stripped 1 base from V and 3 bases from J, with 10 bases between. The CDR3 is 14 amino acids. Germline CDR1 is LGHNA and CDR2 is YSLEER. The CDR3 spells CASSQGAGYYEQYF. The CDR3 nucleotides read TGCGCCAGCAGCCAAGGGGCAGGCTACTACGAGCAGTACTTC.

This clonotype was detected many times. This rearrangement joins TRBV7-9 to TRBJ2-7, with TRBD1 matching over 12 bases. Germline-derived CDR1 and CDR2 are SEHNR and FQNEAQ (reference sequence). CDR3 length equals 15 residues. Trimming took 3 bases from V and 7 from J; bases not matched to a gene: 7. CDR3 region: CASSFPGQGAREQYF. In nucleotides, the CDR3 is TGTGCCAGCAGCTTTCCGGGACAGGGGGCGAGGGAGCAGTACTTC.

This clonotype was recorded many times. V and J are TRBV27 and TRBJ1-5; D is ambiguous. The length of the CDR3 is 14 residues. The germline gives CDR1 MNHEY, CDR2 SMNVEV (reference sequence). Trimming stripped 4 bases from V and 0 bases from J, with 7 bases between. CDR3 nucleotides: TGTGCCAGCAGTTCTTGGGGTAGCAATCAGCCCCAGCATTTT. Translated: CASSSWGSNQPQHF.

This clonotype was found many times. This chain links TRBV6-2 or TRBV6-3 with TRBJ1-5, with D possibly TRBD1 on 6 matching bases. This CDR3 comprises 13 residues. Looked up from germline, CDR1 is MNHEY and CDR2 is SVGEGT. Trimming took 8 bases from V and 4 from J, leaving 12 bases between them. In nucleotides, the CDR3 is TGTGCCAGCGGAACAGGGCGGAATCAGCCCCAGCATTTT. The encoded protein is CASGTGRNQPQHF.

Ten or more counts support this clonotype. J is TRBJ1-2 and V is TRBV13, with D unresolved. In germline, CDR1 is PRHDT, CDR2 FYEKMQ (reference sequence). V lost 5 bases and J lost 6, with 13 bases in between. This CDR3 has 13 amino acids. As DNA, the CDR3 is TGTGCCAGCAGCGTCGCCCACAAGGATGGCTACACCTTC. Translating gives CASSVAHKDGYTF.

On this clonotype: A much larger clone lies a single base off, so this may be a read error. The rearrangement joins TRBV6-5 to TRBJ1-1, with D possibly being TRBD1 (6 bases). The CDR3 covers 17 residues. In germline, CDR1 is MNHEY, CDR2 SVGAGI. Here the CDR3 DNA reads TGTGCCAGCAGTTACTCTAATCATTGGGACATTAACACTGAAGCTTCCTTT. Protein: CASSYSNHWDINTEASF.

A few counts support this clonotype. Here the CDR3 reads CASSILNTQSPQHF. As DNA, the CDR3 is TGTGCCAGTAGTATCTTGAACACCCAATCCCCCCAGCATTTT. The chain has TRBV19 and TRBJ1-5; D uncertain. With 3 bases removed from V and 10 bases from J, the gap between germline ends came to 16 bases. Germline assignment: CDR1 LNHDA and CDR2 SQIVND (reference sequence). This CDR3 region has 14 residues.

This clonotype was counted at least ten times. This chain links TRBV4-2 with TRBJ2-7; 11 positions agree with TRBD1. This CDR3 is built from 14 residues. Germline-derived CDR1 and CDR2 are LGHNA and YNFKEQ. Unmatched junction bases numbered 4, after V lost 3 bases and J lost 6 bases. The CDR3 loop reads CASSHGQGAFEQYF. For the CDR3, the DNA is TGTGCCAGCAGCCACGGACAGGGGGCGTTCGAGCAGTACTTC.